A selection of T cell receptor beta chains follows, all from one sample in a study of T cell responses to AZD1222 COVID-19 vaccine. The table came from immunoSEQ multiplex PCR; TCRdb's copy has only in-frame clones and leaves some out. This sample has about 82,000 clones, with 90% found just once. Material: peripheral blood, obtained on day 0 of AZD1222 vaccination. These receptors were taken from an adult in good health. CDR3s include the opening cysteine and the closing phenylalanine or tryptophan. D genes are given only for firm matches. Size is omitted from some rows. Given values are once, few, many or a class for expanded clones.

d_gene	v_gene	j_gene	abundance	CDR3aa	CDR3nt
TRBD2	TRBV11-2	TRBJ2-7	once	CASRPSSGGPYEQYF	TGTGCCAGCAGGCCATCTAGCGGGGGTCCCTACGAGCAGTACTTC
NA	TRBV18	TRBJ1-4	NA	CASSGGRNEKLFF	TGTGCCAGCTCCGGTGGAAGAAATGAAAAACTGTTTTTT
NA	TRBV9	TRBJ2-7	NA	CASSHGAAEGYEQYF	TGTGCCAGCAGCCACGGGGCCGCCGAGGGCTACGAGCAGTACTTC
TRBD1	TRBV5-5	TRBJ2-7	few	CASSSPGQGGKPAYEQYF	TGTGCCAGCAGCTCACCGGGACAGGGGGGGAAACCGGCCTACGAGCAGTACTTC
NA	TRBV5-4	TRBJ1-1	NA	CASSLPAGTSTEAFF	TGTGCCAGCAGCTTACCTGCGGGGACCAGCACTGAAGCTTTCTTT
NA	TRBV29-1	TRBJ1-3	NA	CSVESFYTIYF	TGCAGCGTTGAATCGTTCTACACCATATATTTT
NA	TRBV9	TRBJ2-1	NA	CASSVRSRVGNEQFF	TGTGCCAGCAGCGTCCGATCAAGGGTGGGTAATGAGCAGTTCTTC
TRBD1	TRBV18	TRBJ1-1	NA	CASSPMGTGGLNTEAFF	TGTGCCAGCTCACCGATGGGGACAGGGGGCTTGAACACTGAAGCTTTCTTT
TRBD2	TRBV6-5	TRBJ2-5	NA	CASSYSGTSLETQYF	TGTGCCAGCAGTTATTCCGGGACTAGCCTAGAGACCCAGTACTTC
NA	TRBV7-8	TRBJ2-2	NA	CASSLAPFTGELFF	TGTGCCAGCAGCTTAGCGCCTTTCACCGGGGAGCTGTTTTTT
NA	TRBV2	TRBJ1-1	NA	CAGKAPTEAFF	TGTGCCGGGAAAGCTCCCACTGAAGCTTTCTTT
TRBD1	TRBV9	TRBJ2-7	NA	CASSVEGGGVRGHEQYF	TGTGCCAGCAGCGTAGAAGGAGGGGGTGTCAGGGGGCACGAGCAGTACTTC
TRBD1	TRBV19	TRBJ2-1	NA	CASSIGQGLDEQFF	TGTGCCAGTAGTATAGGACAGGGATTGGATGAGCAGTTCTTC
NA	TRBV6-5	TRBJ1-1	NA	CASSTRTRPGAFF	TGTGCCAGCAGCACTAGGACACGTCCGGGAGCTTTCTTT
NA	TRBV4-3	TRBJ2-7	few	CASSQEALRGPYEQYF	TGCGCCAGCAGCCAAGAGGCCCTCCGAGGACCCTACGAGCAGTACTTC
TRBD1	TRBV28	TRBJ1-5	NA	CASSLLGSGQGGPQHF	TGTGCCAGCAGTTTATTGGGGTCGGGACAGGGTGGGCCCCAGCATTTT
NA	TRBV3-1/TRBV3-2	TRBJ1-5	NA	CASSQGLGNQPQHF	TGTGCCAGCAGCCAAGGATTAGGGAATCAGCCCCAGCATTTT
TRBD1	TRBV5-6	TRBJ1-2	NA	CASSSNRRQGSNYGYTF	TGTGCCAGCAGCTCCAATCGCAGACAGGGCTCTAACTATGGCTACACCTTC
NA	TRBV15	TRBJ1-2	NA	CATSPRTENYGYTF	TGTGCCACCAGCCCCCGGACAGAGAACTATGGCTACACCTTC
NA	TRBV5-4	TRBJ1-6	NA	CASSLSDYNSPLHF	TGTGCCAGCAGTCTCTCAGATTATAATTCACCCCTCCACTTT
NA	TRBV10-2	TRBJ1-4	NA	CASTGRENEKLFF	TGCGCCAGCACCGGACGGGAAAATGAAAAACTGTTTTTT
NA	TRBV19	TRBJ1-1	NA	CASSIPRDWMNTEAFF	TGTGCCAGTAGTATACCTAGGGACTGGATGAACACTGAAGCTTTCTTT
NA	TRBV18	TRBJ1-2	NA	CASSPAQGGPYGYTF	TGTGCCAGCTCACCCGCCCAGGGTGGCCCTTATGGCTACACCTTC
NA	TRBV6-5	TRBJ1-6	NA	CAVEKGEYNSPLHF	TGTGCCGTCGAAAAGGGGGAATATAATTCACCCCTCCACTTT
NA	TRBV9	TRBJ1-1	once	CASSVGQRNTEAFF	TGTGCCAGCAGCGTAGGCCAGAGAAACACTGAAGCTTTCTTT
NA	TRBV7-9	TRBJ1-1	NA	CASSLVGFEGGPEAFF	TGTGCCAGCAGCTTAGTTGGATTCGAAGGAGGACCAGAAGCTTTCTTT
TRBD2	TRBV4-3	TRBJ2-5	NA	CASSQGRGRGAAGETQYF	TGCGCCAGCAGCCAAGGGCGAGGGCGGGGGGCCGCTGGGGAGACCCAGTACTTC
NA	TRBV12-3/TRBV12-4	TRBJ1-6	NA	CASRVSNSPLHF	TGTGCCAGCCGGGTGAGCAATTCACCCCTCCACTTT
NA	TRBV6-5	TRBJ1-5	NA	CASSSEYSNQPQHF	TGTGCCAGCAGCTCAGAATATAGCAATCAGCCCCAGCATTTT